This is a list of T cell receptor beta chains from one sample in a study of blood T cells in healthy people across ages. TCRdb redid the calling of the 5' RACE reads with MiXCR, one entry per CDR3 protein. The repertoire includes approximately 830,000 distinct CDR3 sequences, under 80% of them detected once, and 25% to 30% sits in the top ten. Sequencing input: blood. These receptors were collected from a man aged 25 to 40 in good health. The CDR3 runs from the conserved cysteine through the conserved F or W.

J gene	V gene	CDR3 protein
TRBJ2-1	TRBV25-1	CASRTKTGSEQFF
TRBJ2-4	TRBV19	CASSWTSGAKNIQYF
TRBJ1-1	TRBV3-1	CASRTGASEAFF
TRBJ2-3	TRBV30	CAWSGGHTQYF
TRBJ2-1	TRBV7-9	CASSSPGHRLPEQFF
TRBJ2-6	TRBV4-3	CASSPLGGANVLTF
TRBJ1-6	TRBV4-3	CASSQRGVGTGSPLHF
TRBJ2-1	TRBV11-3	CASSLNFYNEQFF
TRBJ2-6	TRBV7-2	CASSYTGQVNVLTF
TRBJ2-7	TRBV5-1	CASSRDPSTYEQYF
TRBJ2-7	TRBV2	CASNLEVTSYEQYF
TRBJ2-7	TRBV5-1	CASSESGQGREQYF
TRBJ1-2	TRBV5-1	CASSIDRVPEGYTF
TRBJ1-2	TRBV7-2	CASSLGGSSRNYGYTF
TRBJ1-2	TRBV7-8	CASSLSSFGYTF
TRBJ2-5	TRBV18	CASSPLTSETQYF
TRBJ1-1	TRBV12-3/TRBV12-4	CASSLVHGGYTEAFF
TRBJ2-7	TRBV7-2	CASSVPGSYEQYF
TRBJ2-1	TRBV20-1	CSAIELAYGIGEQFF
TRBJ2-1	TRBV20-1	CSARDLQGRPYNEQFF
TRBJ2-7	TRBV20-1	CSARTTGVSYEQYF
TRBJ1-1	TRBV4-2	CASSQASGLTEAFF
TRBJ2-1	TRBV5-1	CASSPSGGAHEQFF
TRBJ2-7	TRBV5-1	CASSLSTGGNYEQYF
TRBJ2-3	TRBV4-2	CASSRSGPAGDTQYF
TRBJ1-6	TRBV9	CASTNSPQGNSPLHF
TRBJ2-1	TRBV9	CASSETGGSEDEQFF
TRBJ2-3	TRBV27	CASSLYPAGGGSTDTQYF
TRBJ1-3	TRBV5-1	CASSPTTSGNTIYF
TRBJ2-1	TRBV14	CASSQSGRYNEQFF
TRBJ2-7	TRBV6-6	CASSYSRLEQYF
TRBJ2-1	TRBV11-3	CASSPRDSPSYNEQFF
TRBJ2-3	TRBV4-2	CATRGGTSTDTQYF
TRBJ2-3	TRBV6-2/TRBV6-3	CASSWGTGGTDTQYF
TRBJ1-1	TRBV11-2	CASSSVTGGYNFNTEAFF
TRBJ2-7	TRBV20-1	CSARPPTTSGRAHEQYF
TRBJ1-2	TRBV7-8	CASSLGLADYGYTF
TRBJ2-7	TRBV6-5	CASSYSGRGVRNEQYF
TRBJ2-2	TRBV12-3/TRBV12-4	CASSPRGRDLGTGELFF
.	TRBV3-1	CASSFGAEYNEQYF
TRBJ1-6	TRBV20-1	CSPRTGDSPLHF
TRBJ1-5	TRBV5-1	CASSLQPADQPQHF
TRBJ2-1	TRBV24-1	CATGGQGPYNEQFF
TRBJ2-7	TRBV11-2	CASSLRGTPASYEQYF
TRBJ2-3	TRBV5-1	CASSLEGRVTDTQYF
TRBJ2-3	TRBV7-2	CASSLLAGGTSTDTQYF